These T cell receptor beta chains were read from a single sample in a study of cytomegalovirus exposure and HLA in healthy donors. Some clones are missing from TCRdb's copy, which holds only in-frame ones; the method was immunoSEQ multiplex PCR. The sample carries 72,000 or so clones, roughly 74% recorded once. The material sequenced was PBMCs. These receptors originate from a human donor in good health. Both conserved end residues are part of each CDR3. The D gene is left open where the match is weak. Expanded clones are given a class, and other clones once, few, many or no size at all.

TRBD2 - TRBJ2-1 TRBV4-1 TGCGCCAGCAGCCAAGGGGTAGTAGCGGGGCTGTTCTTC CASSQGVVAGLFF
TRBD1 few TRBJ1-1 TRBV7-9 TGTGCCAGCAGCTTTGGACAGGAATGGAATGAAGCTTTCTTT CASSFGQEWNEAFF
TRBD2 - TRBJ2-1 TRBV6-5 TGTGCCAGCAGTTTGACTAGCGGGAGGGCCTACGAGCAGTTCTTC CASSLTSGRAYEQFF
- - TRBJ1-2 TRBV19 TGTGCCAGTAGTGTTTCCGGGAGCTATGGCTACACCTTC CASSVSGSYGYTF
TRBD1 - TRBJ2-6 TRBV14 TGTGCCAGCAGCCCACTACAGGGGTTGGGGGCCAACGTCCTGACTTTC CASSPLQGLGANVLTF
TRBD1 - TRBJ2-7 TRBV29-1 TGCAGCGTTTCTTCGGACAGGGCCTACGAGCAGTACTTC CSVSSDRAYEQYF
- - TRBJ2-7 TRBV6-6 TGTGCCAGCAGTTCGACTGGCGAGCAGTACTTC CASSSTGEQYF
- - TRBJ2-3 TRBV7-8 TGTGCCAGCAGCTCCAACCTAGGAGATACGCAGTATTTT CASSSNLGDTQYF
TRBD2 once TRBJ2-2 TRBV18 TGTGCCAGCTGCAAGGAGCGGGAGGGCCGAGGGGAGCTGTTTTTT CASCKEREGRGELFF
TRBD1 - TRBJ2-1 TRBV28 TGTGCCAGCAGTTCTCCCGGGACAGGCAACAATGAGCAGTTCTTC CASSSPGTGNNEQFF
- once TRBJ1-1 TRBV18 TGTGCCAGCTCACCACGTGGAGGGGCGTTGGGCACTGAAGCTTTCTTT CASSPRGGALGTEAFF
- - TRBJ2-5 TRBV30 TGTGCCTGGAGAAGGGGCCGCGTAGGAGAGACCCAGTACTTC CAWRRGRVGETQYF
TRBD1 once TRBJ2-2 TRBV5-1 TGCGCCAGCAGCTGGGACAGGGGGCCCGGCGGGGAGCTGTTTTTT CASSWDRGPGGELFF
- few TRBJ1-5 TRBV15 TGTGCCACCATGCCGGGAAAAAATAGCAATCAGCCCCAGCATTTT CATMPGKNSNQPQHF
- - TRBJ1-1 TRBV6-5 TGTGCCAGCAGTAACGACAGAAACACTGAAGCTTTCTTT CASSNDRNTEAFF
TRBD1 - TRBJ2-7 TRBV9 TGTGCCAGCAGCGTAGATGGGGAGTTAGGGACAGGCTCCTACGAGCAGTACTTC CASSVDGELGTGSYEQYF
- - TRBJ2-7 TRBV6-5 TGTGCCAGCAGAAGACTACCTAGCTCCTACGAGCAGTACTTC CASRRLPSSYEQYF
- once TRBJ2-1 TRBV7-8 TGTGCCAGCAGCTTAGAGACTAGCTCCTACAATGAGCAGTTCTTC CASSLETSSYNEQFF
- - TRBJ1-4 TRBV5-1 TGCGCCAGCAGCTTGTGGGGGGGGAGTGAAAAACTGTTTTTT CASSLWGGSEKLFF
- few TRBJ1-1 TRBV4-1 TGCGCCAGCAGCCAAGATCTTGACAGTAGGAACACTGAAGCTTTCTTT CASSQDLDSRNTEAFF
TRBD2 - TRBJ2-3 TRBV6-1 TGTGCCAGCAGTGAGGGAGCGGGAGAAACAGATACGCAGTATTTT CASSEGAGETDTQYF
TRBD2 - TRBJ2-5 TRBV5-6 TGTGCCAGCAGCCGTCGACTAGCGGGGAGCCAAGAGACCCAGTACTTC CASSRRLAGSQETQYF
- - TRBJ1-1 TRBV11-2 TGTGCCAGCAGTTCTAATTCATTTAGGACACTGAACACTGAAGCTTTCTTT CASSSNSFRTLNTEAFF
- - TRBJ1-2 TRBV6-9 TGTGCCAGCAGTTACAGGGGCGGGTATGGCTACACCTTC CASSYRGGYGYTF
- - TRBJ2-5 TRBV30 TGTGCCTGGAGTACAGGGATAGAGACCCAGTACTTC CAWSTGIETQYF
- - TRBJ2-5 TRBV29-1 TGCAGCGTTGAAGCCCAGGGGCTTAAAGAGACCCAGTACTTC CSVEAQGLKETQYF
TRBD2 - TRBJ2-6 TRBV7-3 TGTGCCAGCAGCGGCGGGGGACTAGCGGGCTCAGACTCTGGGGCCAACGTCCTGACTTTC CASSGGGLAGSDSGANVLTF
- - TRBJ2-7 TRBV7-8 TGTGCCAGCAGCTTACCCGACAGCTACGAGCAGTACTTC CASSLPDSYEQYF
TRBD1 - TRBJ1-5 TRBV4-1 TGCGCCAGCAGCCTTCTAGGGACAGGCTTGGGTCCCCAGCATTTT CASSLLGTGLGPQHF
TRBD1 few TRBJ1-1 TRBV7-9 TGTGCCAGCAGCTGGGACAGAGGCACTGAAGCTTTCTTT CASSWDRGTEAFF
- - TRBJ2-7 TRBV6-5 TGTGCCAGCAGTTACTTCGGACAGGGAGGGTACGAGCAGTACTTC CASSYFGQGGYEQYF
TRBD2 - TRBJ2-5 TRBV5-1 TGCGCCAGCAGCTTGGAGCCTAGCGGGAGGAAAGAGACCCAGTACTTC CASSLEPSGRKETQYF
TRBD1 - TRBJ1-5 TRBV9 TGTGCCAGCAGCGTAGGGGACAGGGCAGACCAGCCCCAGCATTTT CASSVGDRADQPQHF
TRBD2 - TRBJ2-1 TRBV30 TGTGCCTGGAGTGGGTGGCGAGCGGGAGGGCCTGGTGGTGGTCGCAATGAGCAGTTCTTC CAWSGWRAGGPGGGRNEQFF
TRBD2 - TRBJ2-1 TRBV5-1 TGCGCCAGCAGTGAAGCGGGAGTCAACAATGAGCAGTTCTTC CASSEAGVNNEQFF
- - TRBJ2-7 TRBV12-5 TGTGCTAGTGGTTTGGTACTGGGGCTCCAGGGCCCTTACGAGCAGTACTTC CASGLVLGLQGPYEQYF
- - TRBJ2-1 TRBV10-2 TGCGCCAGTAAAAGTTCGGCTAGTACCTACAATGAGCAGTTCTTC CASKSSASTYNEQFF
- - TRBJ2-2 TRBV27 TGTGCCAGCAAAGGACAGCTTACCACCGGGGAGCTGTTTTTT CASKGQLTTGELFF
- - TRBJ2-4 TRBV11-2 TGTGCCAGCAGCTCGCCACTAGCCAAAAACATTCAGTACTTC CASSSPLAKNIQYF
- few TRBJ2-7 TRBV28 TGTGCCAGCAGTTTAGGACTTTCCTACGAGCAGTACTTC CASSLGLSYEQYF
- - TRBJ2-7 TRBV25-1 TGTGCCAGCAAGGCCGGGACACACTACGAGCAGTACTTC CASKAGTHYEQYF